These 9 T cell receptor beta chains were all obtained from the same sample, sequenced in a study of human T cells and chemical hapten exposure. Stated time point: patch test 1, 2 weeks after DPC sensitization. Treatment defined: therapeutic diphenylcyclopropenone sensitization with weekly scalp DPC. TCRdb re-derived calls from the RACE reads in MiXCR, one entry per CDR3 protein. Among around 110,000 distinct CDR3 sequences listed, around 10% were seen once. This specimen was whole blood, taken in connection with sensitization to the hapten diphenylcyclopropenone (DPC). The receptors were sampled from a woman in her forties or fifties with alopecia areata. Some clones in this sample may be carry-over from other donors' samples.

The chain links TRBV6-2 or TRBV6-3 to TRBJ2-5; 9 bases line up with TRBD1. CDR3 length: 15 amino acids. From germline, CDR1 is MNHEY and CDR2 SVGEGT. The junction had 8 bases not matched to a gene; V was cut back by 4 bases and J by 5 bases. The CDR3 loop reads CASSFLGTGKETQYF. For the CDR3, the DNA is TGTGCCAGCAGTTTTCTAGGGACAGGGAAGGAGACCCAGTACTTC.

This clonotype was detected many times. The chain couples TRBV6-2 or TRBV6-3 to TRBJ1-1; D is unresolved. The CDR3 is made up of 15 amino acids. Germline V gene sequence: CDR1 MNHEY, CDR2 SVGEGT. The V and J ends lost 2 bases and 5 bases respectively, with 15 bases between them. CDR3 coding DNA: TGTGCCAGCAGTTACCCCACTTCTCCCCCAACTGAAGCTTTCTTT. This encodes CASSYPTSPPTEAFF.

This clonotype was seen repeatedly, ten times or more. The genes are TRBV28 and TRBJ1-5; D remains ambiguous. The CDR3 has 14 amino acids. The V gene's germline CDR1 is MDHEN and CDR2 SYDVKM. The germline V and J ends were trimmed by 6 bases and 3 bases, with 12 bases remaining between them. CDR3 nucleotides: TGTGCCAGCAGCCGCCAAAGGGACAATCAGCCCCAGCATTTT. Translation gives CASSRQRDNQPQHF.

This chain uses TRBV11-3 with TRBJ2-7; TRBD2 agrees at 7 bases. V lost 4 bases and J lost 3; bases outside the gene matches: 9. CDR3 length: 15 residues. Per germline, CDR1 SGHNT and CDR2 YENEEA. The CDR3 loop is CASSYYRSGIYEQYF. In DNA, the CDR3 is TGTGCCAGCAGCTACTACCGAAGCGGGATCTACGAGCAGTACTTC.

This rearrangement joins TRBV4-1 to TRBJ2-2; D gene unclear. CDR3 length: 12 amino acids. Trimming took off 8 bases at V and 3 bases at J, with 7 bases between the two ends. Germline V lookup: CDR1 MGHRA, CDR2 YSYEKL. The chain's CDR3 is CASGSHTGELFF. The DNA for the CDR3 is TGCGCCAGCGGTTCCCACACCGGGGAGCTGTTTTTT.

This clonotype has just a few counts. The chain uses TRBV3-1 and TRBJ2-1; 12 bases align to TRBD2. CDR1 is LGHDT, CDR2 YNNKEL, per germline (reference sequence). There are 17 residues in the CDR3. The V gene end was trimmed by 5 bases and the J gene end by 0 bases; junction bases not matched to a gene: 5. The CDR3 region is CASSKRLAGDSYNEQFF. The CDR3, as DNA: TGTGCCAGCAGCAAACGACTAGCGGGAGACTCCTACAATGAGCAGTTCTTC.

The table lists this clonotype with a few counts. The genes are TRBV20-1 and TRBJ2-7; 7 bases fit TRBD1. Germline CDR1 is DFQATT and CDR2 is SNEGSKA (reference sequence). V was clipped by 3 bases and J by 4 bases; unmatched bases: 9. The CDR3 spans 14 residues. The CDR3 DNA reads TGCAGTGCTAGCCCACAGGGGTCAGGTTACGAGCAGTACTTC. Translated: CSASPQGSGYEQYF.

Only a few counts were recorded for this clonotype. V is TRBV20-1 and J is TRBJ2-2, with D hard to call. From germline, CDR1 is DFQATT and CDR2 SNEGSKA (reference sequence). There are 14 residues in the CDR3. The V end lost 2 bases, the J end lost 1 base, and 8 bases lay between the germline ends. CDR3 residues: CSARRQQNTGELFF. CDR3 nucleotide sequence: TGCAGTGCTAGACGGCAGCAGAACACCGGGGAGCTGTTTTTT.

This clonotype has at least ten counts. The rearrangement links TRBV29-1 to TRBJ2-1; D not certain. The CDR3 is made up of 14 amino acids. Trimming shortened V by 4 bases and J by 0 bases, and 10 bases separated the two germline ends. Germline loops: CDR1 SQVTM, CDR2 ANQGSEA. CDR3 sequence (DNA): TGCAGCGTTGGTGTATCAGGCTCCTACAATGAGCAGTTCTTC. Amino acids: CSVGVSGSYNEQFF.